What follows are 3 T cell receptor beta chains derived from one specimen sequenced in a study of CD8+CD57+ T cells in acquired aplastic anemia. TCR beta VDJ and CDR3 profiles were obtained from a genomic DNA template. TCRdb used MiXCR to reprocess the reads, holding one entry per CDR3 protein. The sample lists some 140,000 distinct CDR3 sequences; roughly 49% were seen once. Whoever was chosen for sequencing had shown CD8+CD57+ cell expansion by flow cytometry. The specimen sequenced was sorted CD4+, CD8+, or CD8+CD57+ T cells (not recorded which) from PBMCs. The origin of the receptors is a human donor with aplastic anemia.

This clonotype was found many times. This chain connects TRBV12-3 or TRBV12-4 to TRBJ2-7; the D gene is possibly TRBD1 (5 bases). The CDR3 is 17 amino acids. V was clipped by 1 base and J by 4 bases, with 20 bases between them. CDR3 region: CASSLVPLTELNYEQYF. The DNA for the CDR3 is TGTGCCAGCAGTTTAGTACCTCTGACAGAATTGAATTACGAGCAGTACTTC.

The chain uses TRBV24-1 and TRBJ2-7; D is undetermined. Deletions cut 9 bases from V and 10 bases from J, with 12 bases between. CDR3 length: 10 amino acids. In germline, CDR1 is KGHDR, CDR2 SFDVKD. CDR3 in amino acids: CATPDRRQYF. CDR3 sequence (DNA): TGTGCCACCCCAGACCGGCGCCAGTACTTC.

This clonotype came up many times. V and J are TRBV25-1 and TRBJ1-2; D perhaps matches TRBD1 (6 bases). The CDR3 consists of 15 residues. V lost 3 bases and J 3 bases, leaving 14 bases between the germline ends. Germline V gene data show CDR1 as MGHDK and CDR2 as SYGVNS. This chain's CDR3 is CASSEPGGRDYGYTF. DNA of the CDR3: TGTGCCAGCAGTGAGCCTGGGGGGCGAGACTATGGCTACACCTTC.